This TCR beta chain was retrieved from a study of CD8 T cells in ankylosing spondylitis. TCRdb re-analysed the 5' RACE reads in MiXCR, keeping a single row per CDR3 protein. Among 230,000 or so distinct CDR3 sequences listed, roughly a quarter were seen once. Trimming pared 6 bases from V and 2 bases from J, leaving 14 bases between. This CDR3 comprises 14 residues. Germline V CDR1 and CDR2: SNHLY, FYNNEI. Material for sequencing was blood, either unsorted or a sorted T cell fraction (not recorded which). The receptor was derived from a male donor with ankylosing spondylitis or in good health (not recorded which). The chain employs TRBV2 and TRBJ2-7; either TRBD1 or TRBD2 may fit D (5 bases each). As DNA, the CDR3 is TGTGCCAGCAGGAGGGACCCTCTTACCTACGAGCAGTACTTC. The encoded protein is CASRRDPLTYEQYF.